This is a list of T cell receptor beta chains from one sample in a study of Graves' ophthalmopathy and Graves' hyperthyroidism. MiXCR, applied by TCRdb to the multiplex PCR reads, yields one record per CDR3 protein. Of over 450,000 distinct CDR3 sequences listed, roughly 14% are singletons. The sample comprised blood. The receptors here all came from a woman in her twenties or thirties with Graves' ophthalmopathy. Each CDR3 is given with its conserved first and last residue. D genes are given only for firm matches. Clone size is given for some rows only: seen once, a few or many times, or a class if the clone is expanded.

D gene	clone size	V gene	J gene	CDR3 protein	CDR3 DNA
TRBD2	many	TRBV28	TRBJ2-7	CASSLLGSQRDSYEQYF	TGTGCCAGCAGTTTATTAGGGAGCCAGCGGGACTCCTACGAGCAGTACTTC
-	-	TRBV6-5	TRBJ1-5	CASSYSGRQNQPQHF	TGTGCCAGCAGTTACTCGGGCAGACAGAATCAGCCCCAGCATTTT
-	many	TRBV7-9	TRBJ1-2	CASSEPGPLGYTF	TGTGCCAGCAGCGAACCGGGGCCGCTAGGCTACACCTTC
TRBD1	-	TRBV7-8	TRBJ2-7	CASSLFRDRGQNEQYF	TGTGCCAGCAGCTTATTCCGAGACAGGGGGCAAAACGAGCAGTACTTC
TRBD2	few	TRBV4-1	TRBJ2-7	CASSQDRASGSLEQYF	TGCGCCAGCAGCCAAGATCGGGCTAGCGGGAGTCTCGAGCAGTACTTC
-	many	TRBV5-1	TRBJ2-5	CASSLYQGSLETQYF	TGCGCCAGCAGCTTGTATCAGGGGAGTTTAGAGACCCAGTACTTC
-	many	TRBV5-6	TRBJ1-1	CASSPTPGEAFF	TGTGCCAGCAGTCCAACCCCGGGGGAAGCTTTCTTT
-	few	TRBV20-1	TRBJ2-5	CSAYAPGNPDQETQYF	TGCAGTGCTTATGCCCCAGGTAACCCCGACCAAGAGACCCAGTACTTC
TRBD1	many	TRBV5-1	TRBJ2-5	CASSLGDSLQETQYF	TGCGCCAGCAGCTTGGGGGACAGCCTCCAAGAGACCCAGTACTTC
TRBD2	many	TRBV6-1	TRBJ2-2	CASSPGLAGTGELFF	TGTGCCAGCTCCCCGGGACTAGCGGGAACGGGGGAGCTGTTTTTT
TRBD1	many	TRBV29-1	TRBJ1-1	CSVGQGQNTEAFF	TGCAGCGTAGGACAGGGTCAGAACACTGAAGCTTTCTTT